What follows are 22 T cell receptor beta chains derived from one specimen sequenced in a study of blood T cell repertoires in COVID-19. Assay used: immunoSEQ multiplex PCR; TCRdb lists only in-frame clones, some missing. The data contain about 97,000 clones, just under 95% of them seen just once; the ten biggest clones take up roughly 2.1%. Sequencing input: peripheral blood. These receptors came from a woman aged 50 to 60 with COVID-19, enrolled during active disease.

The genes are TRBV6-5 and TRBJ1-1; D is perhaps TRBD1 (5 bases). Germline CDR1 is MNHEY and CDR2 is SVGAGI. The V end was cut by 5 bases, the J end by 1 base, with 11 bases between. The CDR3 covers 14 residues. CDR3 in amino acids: CASSSLGGNTEAFF. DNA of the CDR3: TGTGCCAGCAGTAGCCTCGGGGGGAACACTGAAGCTTTCTTT.

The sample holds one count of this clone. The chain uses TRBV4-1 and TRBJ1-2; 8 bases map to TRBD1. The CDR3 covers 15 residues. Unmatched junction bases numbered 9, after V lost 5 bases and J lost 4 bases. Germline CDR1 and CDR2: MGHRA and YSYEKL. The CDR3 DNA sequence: TGCGCCAGCAGCAATTCCCTACAGGGGGGCTATGGCTACACCTTC. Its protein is CASSNSLQGGYGYTF.

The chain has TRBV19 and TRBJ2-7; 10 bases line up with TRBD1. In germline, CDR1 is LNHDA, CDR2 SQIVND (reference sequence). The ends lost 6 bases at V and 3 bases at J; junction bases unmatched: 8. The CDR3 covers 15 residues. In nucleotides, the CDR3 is TGTGCCAGTAGCCTCGGGACAGGGGCCCTCTACGAGCAGTACTTC. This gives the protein CASSLGTGALYEQYF.

This CDR3 is CASSYLGQGAGTGELFF. CDR3 sequence (DNA): TGCGCCAGCAGCTACCTAGGACAGGGGGCCGGGACCGGGGAGCTGTTTTTT. The chain joins TRBV5-1 to TRBJ2-2; 11 bases are shared with TRBD1. This CDR3 contains 17 residues. CDR1 and CDR2 from the germline V gene are SGHRS and YFSETQ. V lost 3 bases to trimming and J lost 5 bases; unmatched junction nucleotides: 9.

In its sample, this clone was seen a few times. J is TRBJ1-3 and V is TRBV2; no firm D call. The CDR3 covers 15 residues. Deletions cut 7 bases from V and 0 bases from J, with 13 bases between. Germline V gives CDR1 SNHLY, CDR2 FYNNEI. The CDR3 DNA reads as TGTGCCAGCAATTTAGAGGACTACTCTGGAAACACCATATATTTT. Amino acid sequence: CASNLEDYSGNTIYF.

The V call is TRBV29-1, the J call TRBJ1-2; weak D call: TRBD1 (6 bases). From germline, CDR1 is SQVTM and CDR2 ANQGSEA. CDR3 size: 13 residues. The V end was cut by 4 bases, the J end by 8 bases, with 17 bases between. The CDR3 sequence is CSVGGQQIGGYTF. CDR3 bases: TGCAGCGTTGGAGGACAGCAAATCGGGGGCTACACCTTC.

The CDR3: CASSLHPNSPLHF. The CDR3 DNA follows: TGTGCCAGCAGCTTACATCCAAATTCACCCCTCCACTTT. The V gene is TRBV7-3, the J gene TRBJ1-6; D is unclear. Trimming took 2 bases from V and 7 from J, leaving 6 bases between them. CDR1 is SGHTA and CDR2 is FQGTGA in the germline V gene. The CDR3 loop spans 13 amino acids.

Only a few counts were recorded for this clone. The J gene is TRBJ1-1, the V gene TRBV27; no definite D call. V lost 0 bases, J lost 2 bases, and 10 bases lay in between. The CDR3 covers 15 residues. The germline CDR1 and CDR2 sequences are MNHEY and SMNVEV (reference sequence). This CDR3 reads CASSLSRGLNTEAFF. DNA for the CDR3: TGTGCCAGCAGTTTATCGCGCGGGTTAAACACTGAAGCTTTCTTT.

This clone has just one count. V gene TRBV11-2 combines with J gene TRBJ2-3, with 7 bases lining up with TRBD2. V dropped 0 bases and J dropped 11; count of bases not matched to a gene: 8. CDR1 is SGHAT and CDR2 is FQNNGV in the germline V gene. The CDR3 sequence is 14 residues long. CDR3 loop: CASSLDRGLKRQYF. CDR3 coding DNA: TGTGCCAGCAGCTTAGATAGGGGACTAAAAAGGCAGTATTTT.

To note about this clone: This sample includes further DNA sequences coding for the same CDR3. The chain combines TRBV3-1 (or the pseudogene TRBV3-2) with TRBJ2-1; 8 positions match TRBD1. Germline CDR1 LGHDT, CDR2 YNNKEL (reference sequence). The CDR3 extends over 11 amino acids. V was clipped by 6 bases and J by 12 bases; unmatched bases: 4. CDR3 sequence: CASSHGQGQFF. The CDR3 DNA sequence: TGTGCCAGCAGTCACGGACAGGGGCAGTTCTTC.

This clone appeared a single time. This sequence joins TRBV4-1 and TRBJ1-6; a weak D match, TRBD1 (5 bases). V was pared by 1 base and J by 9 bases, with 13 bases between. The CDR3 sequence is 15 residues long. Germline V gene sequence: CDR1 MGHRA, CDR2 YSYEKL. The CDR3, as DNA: TGCGCCAGCAGCCAAGTGGGGCCCGGGGGTTCACCCCTCCACTTT. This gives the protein CASSQVGPGGSPLHF.

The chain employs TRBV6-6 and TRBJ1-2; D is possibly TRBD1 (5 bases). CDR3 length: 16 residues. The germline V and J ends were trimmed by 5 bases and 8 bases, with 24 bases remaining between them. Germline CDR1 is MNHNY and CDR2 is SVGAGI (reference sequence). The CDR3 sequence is CASSPTPSGGVGGYTF. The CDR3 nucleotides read TGTGCCAGCAGTCCTACCCCCAGTGGGGGGGTGGGGGGCTACACCTTC.

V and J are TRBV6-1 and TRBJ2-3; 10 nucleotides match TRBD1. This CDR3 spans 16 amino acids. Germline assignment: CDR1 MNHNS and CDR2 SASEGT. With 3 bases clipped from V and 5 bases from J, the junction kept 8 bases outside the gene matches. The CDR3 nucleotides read TGTGCCAGCAGTGAGGGAAGGGGACAGGGGAAAGATACGCAGTATTTT. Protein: CASSEGRGQGKDTQYF.

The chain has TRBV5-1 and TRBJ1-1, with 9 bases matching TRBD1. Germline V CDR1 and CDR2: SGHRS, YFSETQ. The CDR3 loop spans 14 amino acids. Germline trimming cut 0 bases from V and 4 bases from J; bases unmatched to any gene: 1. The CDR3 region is CASSLAGQGTEAFF. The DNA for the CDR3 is TGCGCCAGCAGCTTGGCGGGACAGGGCACTGAAGCTTTCTTT.

The DNA for the CDR3 is TGTGCCAGCAGCTTAGGTGGGAGGGCAGAGCAGTTCTTC. Protein: CASSLGGRAEQFF. This chain links TRBV7-3 with TRBJ2-1; 7 bases agree with TRBD2. Germline CDR1 SGHTA, CDR2 FQGTGA. After removal of 2 bases from V and 10 bases from J, the junction contained 5 bases not matched to a gene. CDR3 size: 13 residues.

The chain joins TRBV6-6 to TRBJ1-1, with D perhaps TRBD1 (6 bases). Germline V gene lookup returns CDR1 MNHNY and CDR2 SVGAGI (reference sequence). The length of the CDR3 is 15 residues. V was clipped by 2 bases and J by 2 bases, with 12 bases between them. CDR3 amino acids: CASSYMGRGNTEAFF. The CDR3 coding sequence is TGTGCCAGCAGTTACATGGGCAGGGGAAACACTGAAGCTTTCTTT.

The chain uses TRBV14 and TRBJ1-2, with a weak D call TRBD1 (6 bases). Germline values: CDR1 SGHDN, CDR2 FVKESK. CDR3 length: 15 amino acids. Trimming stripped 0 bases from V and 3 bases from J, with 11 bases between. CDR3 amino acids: CASSQDIGQHYGYTF. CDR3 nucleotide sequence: TGTGCCAGCAGCCAAGATATTGGACAGCACTATGGCTACACCTTC. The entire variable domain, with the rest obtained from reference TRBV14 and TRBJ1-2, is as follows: EAGVTQFPSHSVIEKGQTVTLRCDPISGHDNLYWYRRVMGKEIKFLLHFVKESKQDESGMPNNRFLAERTGGTYSTLKVQPAELEDSGVYFCASSQDIGQHYGYTFGSGTRLTVV.

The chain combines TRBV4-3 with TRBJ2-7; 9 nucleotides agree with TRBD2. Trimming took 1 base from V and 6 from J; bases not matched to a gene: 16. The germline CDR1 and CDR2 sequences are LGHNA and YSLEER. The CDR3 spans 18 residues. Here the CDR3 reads CASSQVSGGAGGRGEQYF. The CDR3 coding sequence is TGCGCCAGCAGCCAAGTTTCGGGTGGAGCGGGGGGCCGGGGCGAGCAGTACTTC.

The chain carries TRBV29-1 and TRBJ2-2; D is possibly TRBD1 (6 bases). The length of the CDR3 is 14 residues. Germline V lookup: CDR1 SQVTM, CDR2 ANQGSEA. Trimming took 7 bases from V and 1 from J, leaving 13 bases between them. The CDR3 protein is CSALPTGNTGELFF. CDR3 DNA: TGCAGCGCCCTACCGACAGGGAACACCGGGGAGCTGTTTTTT.

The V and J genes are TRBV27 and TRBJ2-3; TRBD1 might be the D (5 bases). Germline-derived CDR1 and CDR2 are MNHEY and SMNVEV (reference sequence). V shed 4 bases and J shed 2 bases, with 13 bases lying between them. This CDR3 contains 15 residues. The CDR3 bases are TGTGCCAGCAGTTCCGGACACTTTTCCACAGATACGCAGTATTTT. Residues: CASSSGHFSTDTQYF.

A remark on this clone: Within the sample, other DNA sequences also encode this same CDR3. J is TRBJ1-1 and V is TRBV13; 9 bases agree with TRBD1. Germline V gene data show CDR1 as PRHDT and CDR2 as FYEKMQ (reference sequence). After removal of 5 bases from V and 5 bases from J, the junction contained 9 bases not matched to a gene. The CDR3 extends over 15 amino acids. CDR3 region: CASSLRDRVRTEAFF. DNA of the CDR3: TGTGCCAGCAGCCTGCGGGACAGGGTGAGGACTGAAGCTTTCTTT.

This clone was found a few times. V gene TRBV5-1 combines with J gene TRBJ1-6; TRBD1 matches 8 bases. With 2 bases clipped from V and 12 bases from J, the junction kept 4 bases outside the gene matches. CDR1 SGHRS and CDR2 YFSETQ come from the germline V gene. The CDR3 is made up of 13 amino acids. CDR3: CASSFGQGRPLHF. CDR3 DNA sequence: TGCGCCAGCAGCTTCGGACAGGGAAGACCCCTCCACTTT. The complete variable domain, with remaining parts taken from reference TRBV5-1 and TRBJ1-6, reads KAGVTQTPRYLIKTRGQQVTLSCSPISGHRSVSWYQQTPGQGLQFLFEYFSETQRNKGNFPGRFSGRQFSNSRSEMNVSTLELGDSALYLCASSFGQGRPLHFGNGTRLTVT.